A few counts support the clone carrying this T cell receptor beta chain. Its cognate antigen is unknown. HTBI primers from iRepertoire and Arm-PCR of CDR3 regions yielded the TCR beta libraries. Original handling: Sequenced samples collectively carried roughly 63 TRBV and around 15 TRBJ segments. TCRdb ran MiXCR on the multiplex PCR reads and lists one entry per CDR3 protein. What appears here as the V and J calls and clone size reflects TCRdb's work, not the paper's. In the table there are about 660,000 distinct CDR3 sequences, approximately 31% of which are singletons. The sample is drawn from a study of regulatory T cells in long-lasting Graves disease. Findings of the study overall: Persistent disease favored TRBV28, TRBJ1-2 and TRBJ2-5. Newly diagnosed patients had higher TCR diversity than persistent Graves' patients did.

Trimming left V 0 bases short and J 6 bases short, with 16 bases between. The CDR3 covers 15 residues. Germline V gives CDR1 SGHRS, CDR2 YFSETQ. As to time point: persistent/refractory GD, antithyroid drugs over 5 years with positive TRAb. TCR sequences were obtained from RNA taken from PBMCs. An endocrinology department located in Xi'an, China, was where the patients came from. This material consisted of peripheral blood mononuclear cells (PBMCs), taken when the disease was refractory, from a patient treated with antithyroid drugs. The clonotype comes from a female donor with Graves disease. V is TRBV5-1 and J is TRBJ2-7; D is unresolved. The CDR3 loop is CASSLAQSGSREQYF. Here the CDR3 DNA reads TGCGCCAGCAGCTTGGCCCAATCCGGGTCGCGCGAGCAGTACTTC.